This paragraph reports one T cell receptor (beta chain). V dropped 5 bases and J dropped 3; count of bases not matched to a gene: 7. The germline V gene encodes CDR1 SGHNT and CDR2 YENEEA. CDR3 length: 14 amino acids. The assay was immunoSEQ multiplex PCR, and TCRdb's table has in-frame clones only and misses some. The sample lists about 48,000 clones; over 80% were seen once. The data were obtained in a study of T cell changes during pregnancy in multiple sclerosis. The sequences come from CD4+ T cells from peripheral blood mononuclear cells, collected in the second trimester of pregnancy. The receptor's source is a female donor in good health, enrolled as a control in a pregnancy study. The chain recombines TRBV11-3 with TRBJ2-7; 7 bases fit TRBD1. CDR3 DNA: TGTGCCAGCAGCCCCTCCGCAGGGGGCTACGAGCAGTACTTC. Translating it yields CASSPSAGGYEQYF. Supplemented by reference TRBV11-3 and TRBJ2-7, the full variable domain reads EAGVVQSPRYKIIEKKQPVAFWCNPISGHNTLYWYLQNLGQGPELLIRYENEEAVDDSQLPKDRFSAERLKGVDSTLKIQPAELGDSAVYLCASSPSAGGYEQYFGPGTRLTVT.